This T cell receptor (beta chain) came from a study of OX40 agonist ivuxolimab in advanced cancers. Study results and limitations: Part of the nonresponder group also had normalized T-cell clonal expansion that was low.

This CDR3 comprises 15 residues. Germline CDR1 is SGHTA and CDR2 is FQGNSA. The J segment lost 9 bases and the V segment lost 1 base, leaving 7 bases of the junction unmatched. Only in-frame clones appear in the TCRdb table, and some are missing; sequencing was by immunoSEQ multiplex PCR. The table records 71,000 or so clones, about 81% of them present only once. This clone is deemed medium-sized. Antigen unknown. The sequence derives from an adult with an advanced solid tumor such as melanoma, head and neck, liver or kidney cancer. The source material was CD4+ or CD8+ T cells sorted from blood, sampled in a trial of the OX40 agonist ivuxolimab. V gene TRBV7-2 combines with J gene TRBJ2-1; TRBD1 matches at 9 bases. CDR3 region: CASSLEGQGFSEQFF. CDR3 nucleotides: TGTGCCAGCAGCTTAGAAGGACAGGGGTTCAGTGAGCAGTTCTTC.